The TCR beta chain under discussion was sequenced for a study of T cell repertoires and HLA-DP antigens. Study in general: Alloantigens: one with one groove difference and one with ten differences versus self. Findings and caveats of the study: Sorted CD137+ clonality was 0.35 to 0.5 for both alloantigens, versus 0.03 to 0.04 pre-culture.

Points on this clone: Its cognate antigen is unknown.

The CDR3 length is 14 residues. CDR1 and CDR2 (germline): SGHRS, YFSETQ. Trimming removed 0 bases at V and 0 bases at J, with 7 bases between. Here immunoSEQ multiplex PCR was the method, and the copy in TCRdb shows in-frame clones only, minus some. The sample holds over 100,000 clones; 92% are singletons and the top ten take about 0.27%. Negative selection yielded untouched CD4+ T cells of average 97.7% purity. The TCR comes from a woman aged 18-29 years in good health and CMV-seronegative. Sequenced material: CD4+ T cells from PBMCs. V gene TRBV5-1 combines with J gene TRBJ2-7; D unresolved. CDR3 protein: CASSLETVSYEQYF. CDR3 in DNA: TGCGCCAGCAGCTTGGAGACGGTCTCCTACGAGCAGTACTTC.